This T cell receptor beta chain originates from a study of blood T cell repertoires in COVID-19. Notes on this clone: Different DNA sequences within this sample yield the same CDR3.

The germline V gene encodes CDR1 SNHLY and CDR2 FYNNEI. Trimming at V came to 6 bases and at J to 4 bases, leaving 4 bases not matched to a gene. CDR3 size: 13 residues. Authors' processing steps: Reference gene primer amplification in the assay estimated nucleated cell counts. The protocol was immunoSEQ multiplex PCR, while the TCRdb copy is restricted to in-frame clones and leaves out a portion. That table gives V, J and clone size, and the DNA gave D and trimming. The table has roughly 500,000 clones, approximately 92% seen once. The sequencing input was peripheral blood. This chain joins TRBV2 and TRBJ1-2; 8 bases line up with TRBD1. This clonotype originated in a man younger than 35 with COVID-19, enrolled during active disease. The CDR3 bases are TGTGCCAGCAGCCCCGGGACAGGCTATGGCTACACCTTC. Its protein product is CASSPGTGYGYTF.